The following is a TCR beta chain sequence with its context. Profiled with immunoSEQ multiplex PCR; TCRdb holds only in-frame clones, not every one. The profile shows approximately 280,000 clones, roughly 90% of them singletons. CDR1 and CDR2 (germline): SQVTM, ANQGSEA. The CDR3 spans 13 residues. With V trimmed by 8 bases and J by 1 base, 4 bases remained unmatched. One Seattle source followed patients from active infection through their disease course. The sample originates from a study of blood T cell repertoires in COVID-19. The clonotype originates from a woman between 25 and 40 years old with COVID-19, enrolled during active disease. The sequenced material came from peripheral blood. V is TRBV29-1 and J is TRBJ1-5, with TRBD1 identical over 8 bases. In DNA, the CDR3 is TGCAGCACGCGACAGGGGAGCAATCAGCCCCAGCATTTT. Translated: CSTRQGSNQPQHF.